A single sample is the source of the 27 T cell receptor beta chains below, sequenced in a study of molecular identifiers for immune sequencing clone quantification. TCRdb used MiXCR to reprocess the PCR reads, holding one entry per CDR3 protein. The profile shows about 630,000 distinct CDR3 sequences, less than 30% of them singletons. Sequenced sample: naive CD8+ T cells from blood, with Jurkat cell RNA spiked in. Subset in this sample: FACS-sorted CD8+CD4-CCR7+CD45RA+ naive T cells. The receptor set was obtained from a human donor in good health. Some libraries in this study had Jurkat cell RNA spiked in.

There are a few counts of this clonotype. The chain joins TRBV5-4 to TRBJ2-2, with D unresolved. There are 14 residues in the CDR3. Germline CDR1 is SGHNT and CDR2 is YYREEE (reference sequence). The V end was cut by 2 bases, the J end by 6 bases, with 11 bases between. DNA of the CDR3: TGTGCCAGCAGCTTCGCAAGGTCCCCCGGGGAGCTGTTTTTT. Residues: CASSFARSPGELFF.

About this clonotype itself: This could be a read error, since a much larger clone is one nucleotide away. The gene calls are TRBV15 and TRBJ1-4, with unresolved D. The CDR3 loop spans 14 amino acids. Germline CDR1 reads LNHNV; CDR2 reads YYDKDF (reference sequence). This CDR3 is CATTRTPRNENLFF. The CDR3 bases are TGTGCCACCACCCGGACCCCGCGGAATGAAAACCTGTTTTTT. Combining the CDR3 with reference TRBV15 and TRBJ1-4 gives the whole variable domain DAMVIQNPRYQVTQFGKPVTLSCSQTLNHNVMYWYQQKSSQAPKLLFHYYDKDFNNEADTPDNFQSRRPNTSFCFLDIRSPGLGDTAMYLCATTRTPRNENLFFGSGTQLSVL.

In this sample, this clonotype turned up many times. J is TRBJ1-1 and V is TRBV6-1; D is unclear. CDR3 length: 13 residues. The V gene's germline CDR1 is MNHNS and CDR2 SASEGT. V was cut by 1 base and J by 1 base, with 4 bases left in between. CDR3: CASSEVANTEAFF. CDR3 DNA: TGTGCCAGCAGTGAAGTAGCGAACACTGAAGCTTTCTTT.

Note on this clonotype: A junction boundary mismatches the germline segment, possibly from a read error. The V call is TRBV3-1, the J call TRBJ2-3; 9 bases are shared with TRBD1. This CDR3 spans 18 amino acids. Germline V lookup: CDR1 LGHDT, CDR2 YNNKEL (reference sequence). The CDR3 DNA follows: TGTGCCAGCAGCCCTCCCGGGACAGGGTTTATCAGCACAGATACGCAGTGTTTT. This codes for CASSPPGTGFISTDTQCF.

There are a few counts of this clonotype. Given a much more abundant clone one base away, this may be a read error. The CDR3 is CASSPRTTDTQYF. The CDR3 DNA sequence: TGTGCCAGTAGTCCCCGGACCACAGATACGCAGTATTTT. V usage is TRBV19 and J usage is TRBJ2-3; D not certain. The length of the CDR3 is 13 residues. Per germline, CDR1 LNHDA and CDR2 SQIVND (reference sequence). Deletions cut 5 bases from V and 2 bases from J, with 8 bases between.

The chain has TRBV6-2 or TRBV6-3 and TRBJ2-7; 8 nucleotides line up with TRBD1. The germline V gene encodes CDR1 MNHEY and CDR2 SVGEGT. The J segment lost 2 bases and the V segment lost 6 bases, leaving 9 bases of the junction unmatched. This CDR3 spans 15 amino acids. CDR3 coding DNA: TGTGCCAGCAGCAATCCCAGGGGGCGCCCCTACGAGCAGTACTTC. This translates into CASSNPRGRPYEQYF.

This clonotype came up many times. The V and J genes are TRBV27 and TRBJ2-7; 9 positions agree with TRBD2. The ends lost 6 bases at V and 7 bases at J; junction bases unmatched: 16. The CDR3 has 16 amino acids. CDR1 is MNHEY and CDR2 is SMNVEV in the germline V gene (reference sequence). CDR3 in amino acids: CASRPPRGLATEEQYF. The CDR3 nucleotides read TGTGCCAGCAGACCCCCGCGGGGACTAGCTACCGAGGAGCAGTACTTC.

This clonotype was seen more than once but under ten times. V is TRBV30 and J is TRBJ2-7; D is perhaps TRBD2 (5 bases). The V gene lost 0 bases and the J gene lost 0 bases, with 9 bases spanning the gap. Germline values: CDR1 GTSNPN, CDR2 SVGIG (reference sequence). CDR3 length equals 14 residues. The CDR3 DNA sequence: TGTGCCTGGAGTGTGAGGAGGTACTCCTACGAGCAGTACTTC. This encodes CAWSVRRYSYEQYF.

This clonotype has only a few counts. The chain employs TRBV3-1 and TRBJ2-1; D remains ambiguous. Trimming removed 5 bases at V and 2 bases at J, with 7 bases between. The CDR3 covers 13 residues. Germline values: CDR1 LGHDT, CDR2 YNNKEL (reference sequence). The CDR3 DNA sequence: TGTGCCAGCAGCACGCAAGCCTACAATGAGCAGTTCTTC. Amino acid sequence: CASSTQAYNEQFF.

The chain employs TRBV7-8 and TRBJ2-7; 8 positions agree with TRBD1. This CDR3 spans 13 amino acids. V lost 5 bases, J lost 9 bases, and 9 bases stayed unmatched. Germline lookup yields CDR1 SGHVS and CDR2 FQNEAQ. The CDR3 here is CASSHMDREVQYF. CDR3 nucleotides: TGTGCCAGCAGCCATATGGACAGGGAGGTGCAGTACTTC.

As for this clonotype: This may come from a read error, since a much larger clone is one base off. The rearrangement joins TRBV7-9 to TRBJ2-5; D may be TRBD2 (6 bases). Germline V gene data show CDR1 as SEHNR and CDR2 as FQNEAQ (reference sequence). The CDR3 spans 14 residues. CDR3 sequence reads: CASSHGGLHETQCF. CDR3 DNA: TGTGCCAGCAGCCACGGGGGACTCCACGAGACCCAGTGCTTC.

The chain uses TRBV15 and TRBJ1-4; TRBD1 aligns across 7 bases. The CDR3 loop spans 16 amino acids. CDR1 and CDR2 (germline): LNHNV, YYDKDF (reference sequence). With V trimmed by 2 bases and J by 3 bases, 6 bases remained unmatched. The DNA for the CDR3 is TGTGCCACCAGCAGAACCCCAGGGGGTGCTAATGAAAAACTGTTTTTT. It translates to CATSRTPGGANEKLFF.

This clonotype has more than one count but fewer than ten. This chain links TRBV27 with TRBJ2-3; 9 bases match TRBD2. Germline V gene lookup returns CDR1 MNHEY and CDR2 SMNVEV (reference sequence). This CDR3 has 16 residues. The junction had 7 bases not matched to a gene; V was cut back by 1 base and J by 5 bases. The CDR3: CASSLLAGGPVDTQYF. The CDR3 coding sequence is TGTGCCAGCAGTTTATTGGCGGGAGGGCCTGTAGATACGCAGTATTTT.

With respect to this clonotype: This sequence may be a read error, since a much larger clone differs from it by one base. The rearrangement uses TRBV7-9 and TRBJ2-3; D not certain. Germline V CDR1 and CDR2: SEHNR, FQNEAQ (reference sequence). The CDR3 extends over 14 amino acids. CDR3 DNA sequence: TGTGCCTGCAGCCGGCCGAGCGAAACAGATACGCAGTATTTT. This encodes CACSRPSETDTQYF.

This clonotype was detected ten times or more. The chain is built from TRBV5-1 and TRBJ2-3, with 10 bases matching TRBD1. CDR3 length equals 15 residues. CDR1 is SGHRS and CDR2 is YFSETQ in the germline V gene. Trimming took 5 bases from V and 7 from J; bases not matched to a gene: 10. The CDR3, as DNA: TGCGCCAGCAGACCCGACAGGGGGCCGGGATATACGCAGTATTTT. Encoded protein: CASRPDRGPGYTQYF.

This clonotype was counted ten times or more. This chain joins TRBV7-2 and TRBJ1-1, with D unclear. Per germline, CDR1 SGHTA and CDR2 FQGNSA. The CDR3 loop spans 14 amino acids. The V end lost 3 bases, the J end lost 0 bases, and 8 bases lay between the germline ends. CDR3 region: CASSFRALNTEAFF. The CDR3 nucleotides read TGTGCCAGCAGCTTCCGGGCTCTGAACACTGAAGCTTTCTTT.

The chain joins TRBV27 to TRBJ2-5; TRBD2 aligns across 13 bases. Germline lookup yields CDR1 MNHEY and CDR2 SMNVEV (reference sequence). The CDR3 contains 15 residues. Losses at the gene ends were 4 bases for V and 3 bases for J; bases not matched to a gene: 2. The CDR3 region is CASSYGTSGKETQYF. DNA for the CDR3: TGTGCCAGCAGTTACGGGACTAGCGGGAAAGAGACCCAGTACTTC.

The chain combines TRBV14 with TRBJ2-1; D possibly corresponds to TRBD2 (6 bases). Germline CDR1 and CDR2: SGHDN and FVKESK. The CDR3 loop spans 17 amino acids. Between the trimmed V and J ends, which lost 2 bases and 9 bases, there was a span of 23 bases. Here the CDR3 DNA reads TGTGCCAGCAGCCAATGGACCGGGAGCGGAACTGGTGGTGAGCAGTTCTTC. Its translation is CASSQWTGSGTGGEQFF.

This clonotype was seen repeatedly, ten times or more. The chain joins TRBV29-1 to TRBJ2-3; D unclear. CDR3 length: 13 amino acids. Germline V gene data show CDR1 as SQVTM and CDR2 as ANQGSEA. The V and J ends lost 5 bases and 0 bases respectively, with 9 bases between them. The CDR3 spells CSVLQQSTDTQYF. The CDR3 DNA reads as TGCAGCGTTCTACAACAGAGCACAGATACGCAGTATTTT.

The gene calls are TRBV7-2 and TRBJ1-2; D is unclear. Looked up from germline, CDR1 is SGHTA and CDR2 is FQGNSA. The germline V and J ends were trimmed by 3 bases and 7 bases, with 15 bases remaining between them. The CDR3 covers 14 residues. The CDR3, as DNA: TGTGCCAGCAGCTTTGCGGGAAGGGCGGCTGGCTACACCTTC. It yields the protein CASSFAGRAAGYTF.

This clonotype has ten or more counts. The DNA for the CDR3 is TGTGCCAGCAGTCAGAGTCTGGGGTTGCAGCCCCAGCATTTT. Translation: CASSQSLGLQPQHF. This chain links TRBV27 with TRBJ1-5; unclear D gene. Germline V lookup: CDR1 MNHEY, CDR2 SMNVEV (reference sequence). The CDR3 is 14 residues long. Trimming removed 5 bases at V and 7 bases at J, with 15 bases between.

The V call is TRBV27, the J call TRBJ2-3; 13 bases line up with TRBD2. The CDR3 has 20 residues. Germline V gene sequence: CDR1 MNHEY, CDR2 SMNVEV (reference sequence). V was pared by 5 bases and J by 4 bases, with 18 bases of the junction left unmatched. The CDR3 bases are TGTGCCAGCAGTACCGAATACCCGGGACTAGCGGGAACGGACTCAGATACGCAGTATTTT. This encodes CASSTEYPGLAGTDSDTQYF.

Concerning this clonotype itself: One base away lies a much larger clone, so this may be a sequencing read error. The V and J genes are TRBV7-2 and TRBJ2-3; D may be TRBD2 (6 bases). CDR3 length equals 14 residues. V lost 2 bases and J 6 bases, leaving 12 bases between the germline ends. Germline CDR1 reads SGHTA; CDR2 reads FQGNSA. In DNA, the CDR3 is TGTGCCAGCAGCTTAATTTCGGGAGCCGATACGCAGTATTTT. Translation: CASSLISGADTQYF.

In the case of this clonotype: A single base separates this from a much larger clone, so it may be a read error. The V gene is TRBV7-9, the J gene TRBJ2-2; D possibly corresponds to TRBD2 (5 bases). The CDR3 spans 16 residues. Germline lookup yields CDR1 SEHNR and CDR2 FQNEAQ (reference sequence). CDR3 sequence: CANQSVKGDGTGELVF. The CDR3 bases are TGTGCAAATCAATCGGTAAAAGGAGATGGTACCGGGGAGCTGGTTTTT. Looking up the rest from reference TRBV7-9 and TRBJ2-2 gives the full variable domain: DTGVSQNPRHKITKRGQNVTFRCDPISEHNRLYWYRQTLGQGPEFLTYFQNEAQLEKSRLLSDRFSAERPKGSFSTLEIQRTEQGDSAMYLCANQSVKGDGTGELVFGEGSRLTVL.

This clonotype appeared a few times. This sequence joins TRBV4-3 and TRBJ2-1, with D tentatively TRBD2 (6 bases). There are 14 residues in the CDR3. Looked up from germline, CDR1 is LGHNA and CDR2 is YSLEER. V gave up 0 bases and J gave up 4 bases, with 7 bases separating them. CDR3 sequence: CASSQETSYNEQFF. The CDR3 coding sequence is TGCGCCAGCAGCCAAGAGACTAGTTACAATGAGCAGTTCTTC.

Many counts were recorded for this clonotype. The chain couples TRBV6-5 to TRBJ2-5; the match to TRBD2 covers 7 bases. The V and J ends lost 6 bases and 0 bases, in that order; junction bases with no gene match: 4. CDR1 and CDR2 from the germline V gene are MNHEY and SVGAGI. The CDR3 extends over 14 amino acids. CDR3 residues: CASSPTSDQETQYF. The CDR3 bases are TGTGCCAGCAGCCCAACTAGCGACCAAGAGACCCAGTACTTC.

As concerns this clonotype: A single base separates this from a much larger clone, so it may be a read error. V is TRBV19 and J is TRBJ2-7, with a possible D match to TRBD1 (5 bases). This CDR3 contains 14 residues. V was pared by 8 bases and J by 2 bases, with 16 bases between. The germline gives CDR1 LNHDA, CDR2 SQIVND (reference sequence). As DNA, the CDR3 is TGTGCCAGTTCCTTGACAGAGGTCACCTACGAGCAGTACTTC. Translation: CASSLTEVTYEQYF.